The clone carrying this TCR beta chain was detected only once. TCRdb reanalysed the 5' RACE reads using MiXCR and keeps one entry per CDR3 protein. This table holds tens of thousands of distinct CDR3 sequences, just under 30% found once. This receptor was obtained from a female donor with breast cancer. The sample consisted of memory CD4+ T cells sorted from a lymph node. Subset: memory CD4+ T cells, CD4+CD45RO+CD25-.

The CDR3 sequence: CASRPGTGRADTQYF. For the CDR3, the DNA is TGTGCCAGCAGGCCCGGGACAGGGAGGGCAGATACGCAGTATTTT. V and J are TRBV6-5 and TRBJ2-3; 9 nucleotides line up with TRBD1. J lost 4 bases, V lost 6 bases, and 8 bases had no gene match. Germline CDR1 and CDR2: MNHEY and SVGAGI. CDR3 length equals 15 residues.